This passage covers 12 T cell receptor beta chains from one sample sequenced in a study of shared clonotypes between healthy human individuals. Method: immunoSEQ multiplex PCR; TCRdb's copy keeps in-frame clones and lacks some. The table shows some 2.1 million clones, with around 93% occurring only once. Terminally differentiated effector memory CD45RA+ cells were left out of the naive CD8 fraction, which was CD45RO-negative and positively selected for CCR7. Sequencing used naive CD8+ T cells from PBMCs. These receptors came from a man aged 18 to 29 in good health. Some clones in this sample may be carry-over from other donors' samples.

The chain combines TRBV11-2 with TRBJ2-7; 8 bases fit TRBD1. Trimming at V came to 7 bases and at J to 6 bases, leaving 8 bases not matched to a gene. This CDR3 region has 13 residues. The germline V gene has CDR1 SGHAT and CDR2 FQNNGV. The CDR3 reads CASKDRGVAEQYF. The CDR3 coding sequence is TGTGCCAGCAAAGACAGGGGAGTAGCCGAGCAGTACTTC.

CDR3: CATTPGQGARSYGYTF. The CDR3 DNA is TGTGCCACGACCCCGGGACAGGGGGCCCGAAGCTATGGCTACACCTTC. The chain links TRBV15 to TRBJ1-2; TRBD1 agrees at 12 bases. The V gene's germline CDR1 is LNHNV and CDR2 YYDKDF (reference sequence). With 9 bases clipped from V and 4 bases from J, the junction kept 12 bases outside the gene matches. This CDR3 contains 16 residues.

The chain couples TRBV15 to TRBJ2-4; 7 nucleotides agree with TRBD1. The CDR3 loop spans 16 amino acids. The ends lost 5 bases at V and 0 bases at J; junction bases unmatched: 7. Germline CDR1 is LNHNV and CDR2 is YYDKDF (reference sequence). The CDR3 is CATSPRQGLAKNIQYF. The CDR3 coding sequence is TGTGCCACCAGCCCGCGACAGGGATTAGCCAAAAACATTCAGTACTTC.

V is TRBV7-9 and J is TRBJ2-3; D might be TRBD2 (6 bases). CDR3 length: 14 amino acids. Germline V gene lookup returns CDR1 SEHNR and CDR2 FQNEAQ (reference sequence). Trimming took 5 bases from V and 2 from J, leaving 11 bases between them. The CDR3 DNA reads as TGTGCCAGCAGCCCGGCTAGCGCCACAGATACGCAGTATTTT. This codes for CASSPASATDTQYF. The whole variable domain, remainder taken from reference TRBV7-9 and TRBJ2-3, is DTGVSQNPRHKITKRGQNVTFRCDPISEHNRLYWYRQTLGQGPEFLTYFQNEAQLEKSRLLSDRFSAERPKGSFSTLEIQRTEQGDSAMYLCASSPASATDTQYFGPGTRLTVL.

The chain links TRBV13 to TRBJ1-1; 9 bases are shared with TRBD1. CDR3 length: 14 amino acids. V lost 5 bases and J lost 4; bases outside the gene matches: 5. Germline CDR1 and CDR2: PRHDT and FYEKMQ (reference sequence). In DNA, the CDR3 is TGTGCCAGCAGCCCCGGGACAGGGCGCACTGAAGCTTTCTTT. Translated: CASSPGTGRTEAFF.

The gene calls are TRBV30 and TRBJ1-1, with unresolved D. The CDR3 totals 17 residues. CDR1 and CDR2 (germline): GTSNPN, SVGIG (reference sequence). V was pared by 1 base and J by 0 bases, with 18 bases between. CDR3 sequence reads: CAWSDFGAFIMNTEAFF. The CDR3 DNA is TGTGCCTGGAGTGACTTTGGCGCCTTCATTATGAACACTGAAGCTTTCTTT.

J is TRBJ2-4 and V is TRBV18, with 7 nucleotides matching TRBD1. J gave up 2 bases and V 2 bases, and 12 bases lay outside the gene matches. Germline values: CDR1 KGHSH, CDR2 LQKENI. There are 18 residues in the CDR3. CDR3 region: CASSPGPRQGLTKNIQYF. DNA of the CDR3: TGTGCCAGCTCACCAGGCCCGAGACAGGGATTAACCAAAAACATTCAGTACTTC.

This clone appeared a single time. V gene TRBV7-2 combines with J gene TRBJ2-5; D ambiguous. Between the trimmed V and J ends, which lost 1 base and 3 bases, there was a span of 12 bases. From germline, CDR1 is SGHTA and CDR2 FQGNSA. CDR3 length: 15 residues. The CDR3: CASSLVLVTKETQYF. The CDR3 bases are TGTGCCAGCAGCTTAGTTTTGGTCACAAAAGAGACCCAGTACTTC.

The chain combines TRBV7-9 with TRBJ1-2; 7 bases align to TRBD1. J was trimmed by 8 bases and V by 1 base; bases with no gene match: 7. The germline V gene encodes CDR1 SEHNR and CDR2 FQNEAQ (reference sequence). This CDR3 comprises 14 residues. As DNA, the CDR3 is TGTGCCAGCAGCTTAGGGAACAGGGGCCCGGGCTACACCTTC. Translating gives CASSLGNRGPGYTF.

The rearrangement links TRBV2 to TRBJ2-2; D remains unclear. This CDR3 contains 17 residues. Germline V gene sequence: CDR1 SNHLY, CDR2 FYNNEI. V lost 1 base to trimming and J lost 0 bases, with 12 bases between them. The CDR3 is CASSEVGRPTNTGELFF. CDR3 coding DNA: TGTGCCAGCAGTGAAGTTGGCCGCCCCACGAACACCGGGGAGCTGTTTTTT.

The rearrangement uses TRBV6-5 and TRBJ1-5; D is uncertain. Germline V CDR1 and CDR2: MNHEY, SVGAGI. This CDR3 has 15 amino acids. Deletions cut 4 bases from V and 3 bases from J, with 13 bases between. In nucleotides, the CDR3 is TGTGCCAGCAGTTCAACTTGGACGAACAATCAGCCCCAGCATTTT. Its protein is CASSSTWTNNQPQHF.

J is TRBJ2-2 and V is TRBV10-3; 10 bases match TRBD1. Germline CDR1 ENHRY, CDR2 SYGVKD. V gave up 4 bases and J gave up 0 bases; unmatched junction bases: 8. CDR3 size: 18 residues. The CDR3 loop reads CAISGPIGQGANTGELFF. The CDR3 DNA is TGTGCCATCAGTGGGCCAATCGGACAGGGGGCGAACACCGGGGAGCTGTTTTTT.